The source of this TCR beta chain is a study of tumor-infiltrating lymphocytes in primary liver carcinoma. The blood RNA (from unsorted whole blood) was obtained, and germline DNA was also extracted. The CDR3 consists of 11 residues. Germline V gene lookup returns CDR1 SQVTM and CDR2 ANQGSEA. Concerning this clonotype itself: A much larger clone sits a single nucleotide away, making a read error possible.

TCR beta cDNA was prepared out of 500 ng total RNA by means of a constant-region primer. Slightly modified ARM-PCR served as the procedure for the TCR beta libraries. These libraries came from three rounds of nested multiplex PCR. Each of the first two PCR rounds ran roughly 10 cycles with TRBV1-TRBV30 forward and C-beta reverse primers. From the multiplex PCR reads, TCRdb called clonotypes with MiXCR, one entry per CDR3 protein. The sample has hundreds of thousands of distinct CDR3 sequences; around 50% are singletons. The clonotype originates from a woman aged 25-40 years with primary liver carcinoma and hepatitis B virus infection. The V and J genes are TRBV29-1 and TRBJ1-1, with TRBD1 as a possible D gene (5 bases). Sequenced material: peripheral blood. CDR3 amino acids: CGAGGFGEAFF. For the CDR3, the DNA is TGCGGCGCGGGGGGATTCGGTGAAGCTTTCTTT.